The sequence of this T cell receptor (beta chain) was determined in a study of vaccination and CD4 T cells after COVID-19. Sequence data for DNA of cultured CD4+ T cells were generated by the Oncomine TCR Beta short-read assay. TCRdb reanalysed the PCR reads using MiXCR and keeps one entry per CDR3 protein. The sample contains about 18,000 distinct CDR3 sequences, over 45% of which appear only once. This CDR3 is 13 amino acids long. V was cut by 3 bases and J by 4 bases, with 9 bases left in between. Germline CDR1 and CDR2: SGHTA and FQGNSA. The treatment here: roughly 11-day PBMC culture with coronavirus spike peptide pools or control peptides (ViraFEST assay). As to this clonotype: Its cognate antigen is unknown.

The TCR comes from a human donor who had recovered from COVID-19. The sequencing used CD4+ T cells from blood, cultured in vitro, collected before SARS-CoV-2 vaccination. The genes are TRBV7-2 and TRBJ2-5, with D perhaps given as TRBD1 or TRBD2 (5 bases each). Here the CDR3 reads CASSFGGPETQYF. The CDR3 region has the DNA TGTGCCAGCAGCTTTGGGGGACCAGAGACCCAGTACTTC.